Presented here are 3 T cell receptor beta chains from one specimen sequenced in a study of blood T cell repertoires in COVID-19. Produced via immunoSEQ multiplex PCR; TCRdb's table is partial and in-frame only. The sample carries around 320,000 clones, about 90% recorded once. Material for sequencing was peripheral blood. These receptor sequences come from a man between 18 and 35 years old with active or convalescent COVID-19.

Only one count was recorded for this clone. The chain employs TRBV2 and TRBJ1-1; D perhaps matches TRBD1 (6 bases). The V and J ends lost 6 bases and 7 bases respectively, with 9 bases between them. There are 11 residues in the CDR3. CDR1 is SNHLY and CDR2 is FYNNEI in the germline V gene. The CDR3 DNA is TGTGCCAGCAGGGTGGACAGTGAAGCTTTCTTT. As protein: CASRVDSEAFF.

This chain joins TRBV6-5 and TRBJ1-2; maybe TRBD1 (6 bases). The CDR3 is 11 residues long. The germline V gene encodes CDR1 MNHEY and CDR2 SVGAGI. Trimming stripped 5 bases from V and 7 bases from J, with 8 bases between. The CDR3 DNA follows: TGTGCCAGCAGTACAGGGATTGGCTACACCTTC. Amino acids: CASSTGIGYTF.

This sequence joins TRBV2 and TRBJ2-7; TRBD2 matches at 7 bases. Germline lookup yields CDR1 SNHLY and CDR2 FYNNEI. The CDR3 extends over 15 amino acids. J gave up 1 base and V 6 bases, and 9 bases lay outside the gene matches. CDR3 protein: CASRLSGVGSYEQYF. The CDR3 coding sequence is TGTGCCAGCAGACTCAGCGGGGTGGGGTCCTACGAGCAGTACTTC.